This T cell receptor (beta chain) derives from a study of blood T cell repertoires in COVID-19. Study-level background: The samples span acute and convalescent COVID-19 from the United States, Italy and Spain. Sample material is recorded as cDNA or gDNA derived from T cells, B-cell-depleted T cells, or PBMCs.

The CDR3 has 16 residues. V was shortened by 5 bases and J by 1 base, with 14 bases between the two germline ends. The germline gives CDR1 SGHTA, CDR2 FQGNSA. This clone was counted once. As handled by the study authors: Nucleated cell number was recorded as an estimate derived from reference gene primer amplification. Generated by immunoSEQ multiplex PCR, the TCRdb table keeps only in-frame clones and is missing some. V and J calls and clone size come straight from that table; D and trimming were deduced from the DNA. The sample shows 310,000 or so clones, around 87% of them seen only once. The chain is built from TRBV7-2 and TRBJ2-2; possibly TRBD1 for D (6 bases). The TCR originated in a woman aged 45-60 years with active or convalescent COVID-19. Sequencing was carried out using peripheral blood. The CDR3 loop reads CASSPYRDKNTGELFF. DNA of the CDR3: TGTGCCAGCAGCCCCTACCGGGACAAGAACACCGGGGAGCTGTTTTTT.